Presented here are 10 T cell receptor beta chains from one specimen sequenced in a study of early T cells in non-severe SARS-CoV-2 infection. In TCRdb, the 5' RACE reads were re-called with MiXCR into one record per CDR3 protein. Here the sample spans more than 35,000 distinct CDR3 sequences, under 14% being singletons. The sequenced sample was whole blood. These receptors came from an adult who was a healthcare worker with PCR-confirmed SARS-CoV-2 infection or an uninfected control (not recorded which).

This clonotype came up a few times. The chain combines TRBV28 with TRBJ2-1; D not certain. The CDR3 covers 12 residues. V lost 1 base to trimming and J lost 9 bases, with 7 bases between them. Germline values: CDR1 MDHEN, CDR2 SYDVKM. This CDR3 is CASSLSPAEQFF. CDR3 nucleotide sequence: TGTGCCAGCAGTTTATCGCCGGCTGAGCAGTTCTTC.

V and J are TRBV25-1 and TRBJ1-2, with 7 bases identical to TRBD1. This CDR3 has 13 residues. V lost 3 bases, J lost 5 bases, and 3 bases stayed unmatched. The germline CDR1 and CDR2 sequences are MGHDK and SYGVNS. CDR3 sequence reads: CASSEDRSYGYTF. In nucleotides, the CDR3 is TGTGCCAGCAGTGAGGACAGGAGTTATGGCTACACCTTC.

This chain uses TRBV5-1 with TRBJ1-5, with 9 bases aligning to TRBD1. The CDR3 contains 15 residues. The junction had 2 bases not matched to a gene; V was cut back by 4 bases and J by 0 bases. CDR1 SGHRS and CDR2 YFSETQ come from the germline V gene. In DNA form, the CDR3 reads TGCGCCAGCAGCGTGACAGGGGGTAGCAATCAGCCCCAGCATTTT. Amino acid sequence: CASSVTGGSNQPQHF.

The chain joins TRBV5-1 to TRBJ1-5; D gene ambiguous. V was trimmed by 4 bases and J by 5 bases, leaving 10 bases between them. CDR1 is SGHRS, CDR2 YFSETQ, per germline. The CDR3 extends over 13 amino acids. For the CDR3, the DNA is TGCGCCAGCAGCCCGGGGTTCGATCAGCCCCAGCATTTT. Translation: CASSPGFDQPQHF.

This clonotype has a count of ten or more. The chain employs TRBV30 and TRBJ2-7, with 9 bases lining up with TRBD2. The CDR3 totals 15 residues. Germline trimming cut 5 bases from V and 6 bases from J; bases unmatched to any gene: 14. Germline CDR1 GTSNPN, CDR2 SVGIG (reference sequence). The CDR3 DNA is TGTGCCTGGGTGGGGTTTGGTAGCGGGAGATCCGAGCAGTACTTC. This translates into CAWVGFGSGRSEQYF. The full variable domain, its missing parts supplied by reference TRBV30 and TRBJ2-7, is SQTIHQWPATLVQPVGSPLSLECTVEGTSNPNLYWYRQAAGRGLQLLFYSVGIGQISSEVPQNLSASRPQDRQFILSSKKLLLSDSGFYLCAWVGFGSGRSEQYFGPGTRLTVT.

In this sample, this clonotype turned up many times. The chain uses TRBV5-5 and TRBJ1-1; D remains ambiguous. CDR1 and CDR2 (germline): SGHKS, YYEKEE (reference sequence). V shed 4 bases and J shed 0 bases, with 10 bases lying between them. This CDR3 comprises 14 residues. CDR3 nucleotide sequence: TGTGCCAGCAGCGTAGCGACGGTGAACACTGAAGCTTTCTTT. The encoded protein is CASSVATVNTEAFF.

The V call is TRBV7-2, the J call TRBJ2-3, with TRBD1 matching over 7 bases. There are 13 residues in the CDR3. J lost 4 bases, V lost 6 bases, and 4 bases had no gene match. The germline V gene has CDR1 SGHTA and CDR2 FQGNSA. The CDR3 spells CASRKTGPDTQYF. The CDR3 nucleotides read TGTGCCAGCAGGAAGACAGGGCCAGATACGCAGTATTTT.

The genes are TRBV7-9 and TRBJ1-1; possible D gene TRBD1, 5 bases. The CDR3 has 13 amino acids. V lost 4 bases and J 7 bases, leaving 13 bases between the germline ends. The germline V gene has CDR1 SEHNR and CDR2 FQNEAQ (reference sequence). CDR3 protein: CASSYTRGGEAFF. DNA of the CDR3: TGTGCCAGCAGCTATACTCGCGGGGGTGAAGCTTTCTTT.

This clonotype was counted a few times. This chain connects TRBV18 to TRBJ1-1; TRBD1 matches at 7 bases. The CDR3 is made up of 14 amino acids. V trimming: 3 bases; J trimming: 4 bases; junction bases outside the gene matches: 5. Germline V gives CDR1 KGHSH, CDR2 LQKENI. CDR3 coding DNA: TGTGCCAGCTCACCGGGGACAGTCCCCACTGAAGCTTTCTTT. Protein sequence: CASSPGTVPTEAFF.

This clonotype showed up many times. V gene TRBV12-3 or TRBV12-4 combines with J gene TRBJ2-7; 7 bases agree with TRBD2. The CDR3 is made up of 14 amino acids. J lost 3 bases, V lost 1 base, and 3 bases had no gene match. In nucleotides, the CDR3 is TGTGCCAGCAGTTTAGAGGGAGGGGACTACGAGCAGTACTTC. Its protein product is CASSLEGGDYEQYF.